These 10 T cell receptor beta chains were all obtained from the same sample, sequenced in a study of regulatory T cells in long-lasting Graves disease. Time point in this sample: persistent/refractory GD, antithyroid drugs over 5 years with positive TRAb. From PBMCs, RNA was extracted and then used to make the TCR library. Building of the TCR beta libraries involved iRepertoire HTBI primers and Arm-PCR of CDR3 regions. TCRdb ran MiXCR on the multiplex PCR reads and lists one entry per CDR3 protein. The repertoire includes 650,000 to 850,000 distinct CDR3 sequences, 30% of them detected once, and about two fifths sits in the top ten. The sample consisted of peripheral blood mononuclear cells (PBMCs), taken when the disease was refractory, from a patient treated with antithyroid drugs. The receptor set was obtained from a female donor with Graves disease.

The chain carries TRBV29-1 and TRBJ1-2; D possibly corresponds to TRBD1 (5 bases). CDR3 length: 13 residues. The V and J ends lost 3 bases and 5 bases respectively, with 13 bases between them. Germline V gene lookup returns CDR1 SQVTM and CDR2 ANQGSEA. In nucleotides, the CDR3 is TGCAGCGTTGAGGCGACAGCGACGTATGGCTACACCTTC. Protein product: CSVEATATYGYTF.

The chain joins TRBV2 to TRBJ2-7, with D possibly being TRBD1 or TRBD2 (5 bases each). The CDR3 length is 13 residues. Trimming removed 10 bases at V and 2 bases at J, with 15 bases between. Germline CDR1 SNHLY, CDR2 FYNNEI. The CDR3 nucleotides read TGTGCCATTCGACGGGACGGTGCCTACGAGCAGTACTTC. This translates into CAIRRDGAYEQYF.

This clonotype was seen at least ten times. The chain links TRBV28 to TRBJ1-5; maybe TRBD1 (5 bases). The V end lost 6 bases, the J end lost 3 bases, and 18 bases lay between the germline ends. The V gene's germline CDR1 is MDHEN and CDR2 SYDVKM. CDR3 length: 16 amino acids. The CDR3 sequence: CASRSHRDGNNQPQHF. The CDR3 DNA reads TGTGCCAGCAGATCCCATCGGGACGGAAACAATCAGCCCCAGCATTTT.

The chain recombines TRBV30 with TRBJ2-7; TRBD2 matches 7 bases. Germline CDR1 and CDR2: GTSNPN and SVGIG (reference sequence). With 4 bases clipped from V and 2 bases from J, the junction kept 8 bases outside the gene matches. The CDR3 contains 14 residues. The CDR3 loop is CAWTFGEGTYEQYF. CDR3 coding DNA: TGTGCCTGGACGTTCGGGGAGGGGACCTACGAGCAGTACTTC.

This clonotype was observed many times. The chain couples TRBV28 to TRBJ1-4, with D possibly matching TRBD1 (5 bases). CDR3 size: 17 residues. Trimming shortened V by 4 bases and J by 1 base, and 16 bases separated the two germline ends. CDR1 and CDR2 from the germline V gene are MDHEN and SYDVKM. The CDR3 loop is CASSSIRVIGTNEKLFF. CDR3 sequence (DNA): TGTGCCAGCAGTTCGATCAGGGTGATAGGAACTAATGAAAAACTGTTTTTT. The variable domain in full, completed from reference TRBV28 and TRBJ1-4, reads DVKVTQSSRYLVKRTGEKVFLECVQDMDHENMFWYRQDPGLGLRLIYFSYDVKMKEKGDIPEGYSVSREKKERFSLILESASTNQTSMYLCASSSIRVIGTNEKLFFGSGTQLSVL.

This chain uses TRBV3-1 with TRBJ2-2; D is unclear. This CDR3 spans 13 amino acids. The germline V gene has CDR1 LGHDT and CDR2 YNNKEL (reference sequence). V lost 1 base and J 9 bases, leaving 9 bases between the germline ends. CDR3 protein: CASSQVRVRELFF. The CDR3 nucleotides are TGTGCCAGCAGCCAAGTTCGCGTAAGGGAGCTGTTTTTT.

J is TRBJ1-1 and V is TRBV3-1, with 10 bases aligning to TRBD1. V was clipped by 4 bases and J by 3 bases; unmatched bases: 5. There are 15 residues in the CDR3. Germline-derived CDR1 and CDR2 are LGHDT and YNNKEL (reference sequence). The CDR3 nucleotides are TGTGCCAGCAGCCGAACGACAGGGGGCTACACTGAAGCTTTCTTT. Translated: CASSRTTGGYTEAFF.

This chain joins TRBV28 and TRBJ2-3, with 9 bases aligning to TRBD1. The germline V gene encodes CDR1 MDHEN and CDR2 SYDVKM. J gave up 7 bases and V 5 bases, and 4 bases lay outside the gene matches. This CDR3 has 13 amino acids. In nucleotides, the CDR3 is TGTGCCAGCAGTGGACAGGGGAGGAATACGCAGTATTTT. It encodes CASSGQGRNTQYF.

This clonotype has just a few counts. The V call is TRBV6-1, the J call TRBJ2-7; a possible D gene is TRBD2 (5 bases). V lost 6 bases and J lost 4, with 13 bases in between. CDR1 and CDR2 from the germline V gene are MNHNS and SASEGT. The CDR3 extends over 13 amino acids. The CDR3 DNA reads TGTGCCAGCAGCCCCCCGGGGTTATACGAGCAGTACTTC. The encoded protein is CASSPPGLYEQYF.

This clonotype showed up just a few times. V is TRBV11-2 and J is TRBJ1-1, with D tentatively TRBD1 (5 bases). Germline V gene lookup returns CDR1 SGHAT and CDR2 FQNNGV. The CDR3 is made up of 14 amino acids. V was clipped by 4 bases and J by 5 bases, with 14 bases between them. The CDR3 protein is CASSSSVGGTEAFF. As DNA, the CDR3 is TGTGCCAGCAGCTCCTCGGTCGGGGGTACTGAAGCTTTCTTT.